The 31 T cell receptor beta chains presented below share a single source sample, sequenced in a study of cytomegalovirus exposure and HLA in healthy donors. The PCR ran on 60 Vbeta and 13 Jbeta primers. Profiling relied on immunoSEQ multiplex PCR, and the TCRdb table lists in-frame clones only, not all of them. This table holds around 150,000 clones, approximately 61% found once. The sample comprised PBMCs. Receptors were obtained from a human donor in good health.

The V and J genes are TRBV28 and TRBJ2-7; 7 nucleotides agree with TRBD2. The CDR3 runs to 15 residues. V dropped 7 bases and J dropped 0; count of bases not matched to a gene: 9. Germline-derived CDR1 and CDR2 are MDHEN and SYDVKM. The CDR3 DNA reads as TGTGCCAGCAATTCGGCGGGCGGGAGCTCCTACGAGCAGTACTTC. Its protein is CASNSAGGSSYEQYF.

The chain combines TRBV18 with TRBJ2-2; 7 bases match TRBD2. This CDR3 spans 16 amino acids. V lost 3 bases and J lost 3; bases outside the gene matches: 7. Germline V gene data show CDR1 as KGHSH and CDR2 as LQKENI. CDR3 residues: CASSPGGRRDTGELFF. The CDR3 coding sequence is TGTGCCAGCTCACCGGGCGGGAGAAGGGACACCGGGGAGCTGTTTTTT. Drawing the rest from reference TRBV18 and TRBJ2-2, the complete variable domain is NAGVMQNPRHLVRRRGQEARLRCSPMKGHSHVYWYRQLPEEGLKFMVYLQKENIIDESGMPKERFSAEFPKEGPSILRIQQVVRGDSAAYFCASSPGGRRDTGELFFGEGSRLTVL.

This chain connects TRBV7-9 to TRBJ2-3; 7 positions agree with TRBD2. The J segment lost 4 bases and the V segment lost 5 bases, leaving 9 bases of the junction unmatched. There are 15 residues in the CDR3. In germline, CDR1 is SEHNR, CDR2 FQNEAQ (reference sequence). The CDR3 nucleotides read TGTGCCAGCAGCCCTCGGGCGGGAGAGGCAGATACGCAGTATTTT. Its protein product is CASSPRAGEADTQYF. Full variable domain (rest looked up from reference TRBV7-9 and TRBJ2-3): DTGVSQNPRHKITKRGQNVTFRCDPISEHNRLYWYRQTLGQGPEFLTYFQNEAQLEKSRLLSDRFSAERPKGSFSTLEIQRTEQGDSAMYLCASSPRAGEADTQYFGPGTRLTVL.

The CDR3 loop is CASSLGTRKETQYF. The CDR3 region has the DNA TGTGCCAGCAGCTTGGGGACTAGGAAAGAGACCCAGTACTTC. This chain links TRBV5-6 with TRBJ2-5; 7 nucleotides align to TRBD2. With V trimmed by 0 bases and J by 3 bases, 2 bases remained unmatched. The germline V gene encodes CDR1 SGHDT and CDR2 YYEEEE. The CDR3 covers 14 residues. The full variable domain, completed using reference TRBV5-6 and TRBJ2-5, is DAGVTQSPTHLIKTRGQQVTLRCSPKSGHDTVSWYQQALGQGPQFIFQYYEEEERQRGNFPDRFSGHQFPNYSSELNVNALLLGDSALYLCASSLGTRKETQYFGPGTRLLVL.

The rearrangement uses TRBV7-4 and TRBJ2-5, with 12 bases fitting TRBD2. The germline CDR1 and CDR2 sequences are SGHVT and SQSDAQ. V dropped 5 bases and J dropped 4; count of bases not matched to a gene: 5. The CDR3 consists of 15 residues. CDR3 nucleotides: TGTGCCAGCAGCGGACTAGCGGGAAGGAGAGAGACCCAGTACTTC. Residues: CASSGLAGRRETQYF. Drawing the rest from reference TRBV7-4 and TRBJ2-5, the complete variable domain is GAGVSQSPRYKVAKRGRDVALRCDSISGHVTLYWYRQTLGQGSEVLTYSQSDAQRDKSGRPSGRFSAERPERSVSTLKIQRTEQGDSAVYLCASSGLAGRRETQYFGPGTRLLVL.

The gene calls are TRBV5-1 and TRBJ1-1; D gene ambiguous. V was trimmed by 3 bases and J by 1 base, leaving 13 bases between them. The length of the CDR3 is 15 residues. Germline V gene sequence: CDR1 SGHRS, CDR2 YFSETQ. The CDR3 DNA follows: TGCGCCAGCAGCTCAACGACTACACAGAACACTGAAGCTTTCTTT. It is translated as CASSSTTTQNTEAFF. The full variable domain, in which reference TRBV5-1 and TRBJ1-1 provide the parts outside the CDR3, is KAGVTQTPRYLIKTRGQQVTLSCSPISGHRSVSWYQQTPGQGLQFLFEYFSETQRNKGNFPGRFSGRQFSNSRSEMNVSTLELGDSALYLCASSSTTTQNTEAFFGQGTRLTVV.

The chain carries TRBV28 and TRBJ2-3; D not certain. The CDR3 is 13 residues long. Germline assignment: CDR1 MDHEN and CDR2 SYDVKM. Trimming left V 6 bases short and J 7 bases short, with 14 bases between. CDR3 sequence reads: CASSQDSSHTQYF. Here the CDR3 DNA reads TGTGCCAGCAGCCAAGACTCTTCCCATACGCAGTATTTT.

This clone occurred a few times. The genes are TRBV10-3 and TRBJ1-1, with a weak D call TRBD1 (5 bases). V dropped 4 bases and J dropped 2 bases, with 11 bases sitting between them. Germline V lookup: CDR1 ENHRY, CDR2 SYGVKD. The CDR3 contains 14 residues. CDR3 nucleotide sequence: TGTGCCATCAGTGGAGGACGGACAAACACTGAAGCTTTCTTT. Translation gives CAISGGRTNTEAFF.

This chain links TRBV12-5 with TRBJ2-7; 9 nucleotides align to TRBD1. J gave up 10 bases and V 2 bases, and 9 bases lay outside the gene matches. This CDR3 contains 14 residues. CDR1 is LGHNT, CDR2 FRNRAP, per germline. This chain's CDR3 is CASGLPQGQGFQYF. Here the CDR3 DNA reads TGTGCTAGTGGTTTGCCCCAGGGACAGGGATTCCAGTACTTC.

A few counts support this clone. The chain links TRBV11-2 to TRBJ1-1; D gene uncertain. In germline, CDR1 is SGHAT, CDR2 FQNNGV. V lost 2 bases and J 4 bases, leaving 8 bases between the germline ends. The CDR3 sequence is 13 residues long. CDR3 nucleotides: TGTGCCAGCAGCTTACGAGGTATCACTGAAGCTTTCTTT. This gives the protein CASSLRGITEAFF.

This clone was detected a few times. The rearrangement joins TRBV28 to TRBJ2-5; D unclear. The CDR3 runs 14 residues. From germline, CDR1 is MDHEN and CDR2 SYDVKM. Trimming left V 1 base short and J 4 bases short, with 10 bases between. The CDR3 loop is CASSLSVPGETQYF. The CDR3 DNA sequence: TGTGCCAGCAGTTTATCAGTTCCTGGAGAGACCCAGTACTTC.

The V call is TRBV4-3, the J call TRBJ1-6; TRBD1 might be the D (5 bases). The germline V gene encodes CDR1 LGHNA and CDR2 YSLEER. The CDR3 has 14 residues. V lost 0 bases and J lost 9, with 9 bases in between. The CDR3 nucleotides read TGCGCCAGCAGCCAAGAGGGGGAGGTTTCACCCCTCCACTTT. This codes for CASSQEGEVSPLHF.

This clone was picked up a small number of times. The V gene is TRBV19, the J gene TRBJ2-1, with 15 positions matching TRBD2. The V gene end was trimmed by 4 bases and the J gene end by 6 bases; junction bases not matched to a gene: 4. The CDR3 has 16 residues. Germline CDR1 and CDR2: LNHDA and SQIVND (reference sequence). The CDR3 protein is CASSTRTSGRVNEQFF. As DNA, the CDR3 is TGTGCCAGTAGTACTCGGACTAGCGGGAGGGTCAATGAGCAGTTCTTC.

V gene TRBV7-6 combines with J gene TRBJ1-1; D is perhaps TRBD1 (5 bases). Trimming took 5 bases from V and 3 from J, leaving 22 bases between them. CDR3 length: 17 amino acids. The germline gives CDR1 SGHVS, CDR2 FNYEAQ. The CDR3 DNA reads as TGTGCCAGCAGCCCGCGGCTGAGACAGTATTCGTACACTGAAGCTTTCTTT. Amino acids: CASSPRLRQYSYTEAFF.

The chain couples TRBV9 to TRBJ2-3; 10 bases map to TRBD2. Germline V CDR1 and CDR2: SGDLS, YYNGEE. The CDR3 length is 17 residues. The V and J ends lost 3 bases and 2 bases, in that order; junction bases with no gene match: 9. The CDR3 sequence: CASSDPATSGHTDTQYF. In nucleotides, the CDR3 is TGTGCCAGCAGCGACCCCGCGACTAGCGGGCACACAGATACGCAGTATTTT.

The chain recombines TRBV10-3 with TRBJ1-2, with 10 bases aligning to TRBD1. Germline lookup yields CDR1 ENHRY and CDR2 SYGVKD. V lost 3 bases and J lost 3; bases outside the gene matches: 4. The CDR3 has 15 amino acids. The CDR3 DNA is TGTGCCATCAGTGATTTGACAGGGGGCGACTATGGCTACACCTTC. Protein product: CAISDLTGGDYGYTF.

The chain links TRBV29-1 to TRBJ1-2; D not resolved. The CDR3 length is 16 residues. V lost 3 bases and J 0 bases, leaving 17 bases between the germline ends. CDR1 SQVTM and CDR2 ANQGSEA come from the germline V gene. The CDR3 DNA is TGCAGCGTTGACTTGTTGGCGGAGTCTACTAACTATGGCTACACCTTC. As protein: CSVDLLAESTNYGYTF.

J is TRBJ1-4 and V is TRBV21-1; the DNA was not used to check the table's D call, TRBD1. TRBV21-1 constitutes a pseudogene. This CDR3 comprises 16 residues. The CDR3 nucleotides read TGTGCCAGCAGCAAGGGCAGGGTAGCAACTAATGAAAAACTGTTTTTT. Its translation: CASSKGRVATNEKLFF.

In this sample, this clone turned up a few times. The CDR3 reads CASSPTGTTSTDTQYF. CDR3 bases: TGTGCCAGCAGCCCGACCGGGACAACTAGCACAGATACGCAGTATTTT. V and J are TRBV6-4 and TRBJ2-3, with TRBD1 as a possible D gene (6 bases). Trimming took 6 bases from V and 0 from J, leaving 16 bases between them. The CDR3 is 16 amino acids. Germline CDR1 and CDR2: MRHNA and SNTAGT.

The chain has TRBV19 and TRBJ1-4; 9 positions match TRBD1. V gave up 5 bases and J gave up 8 bases; unmatched junction bases: 3. The V gene's germline CDR1 is LNHDA and CDR2 SQIVND (reference sequence). The CDR3 is 13 residues long. This chain's CDR3 is CASSGTGIEKLFF. DNA of the CDR3: TGTGCCAGTAGTGGGACAGGGATCGAAAAACTGTTTTTT.

V gene TRBV14 combines with J gene TRBJ1-4; 8 bases match TRBD1. The CDR3 extends over 13 amino acids. V trimming: 1 base; J trimming: 13 bases; junction bases outside the gene matches: 5. Germline V gene lookup returns CDR1 SGHDN and CDR2 FVKESK. The CDR3 DNA reads as TGTGCCAGCAGCCAAGTGGGCACAGGGGGACTGTTTTTT. Amino acid sequence: CASSQVGTGGLFF. Filled out from reference TRBV14 and TRBJ1-4, the complete variable domain reads EAGVTQFPSHSVIEKGQTVTLRCDPISGHDNLYWYRRVMGKEIKFLLHFVKESKQDESGMPNNRFLAERTGGTYSTLKVQPAELEDSGVYFCASSQVGTGGLFFGSGTQLSVL.

Concerning this clone: The junction shows a germline mismatch at one end, possibly a read error. CDR3 DNA: TGTGCCGGCAGCCCACCGGGGGCCGGGGAGCTGTTTTTT. It yields the protein CAGSPPGAGELFF. This chain links TRBV7-9 with TRBJ2-2; a weak D match, TRBD2 (6 bases). The germline gives CDR1 SEHNR, CDR2 FQNEAQ (reference sequence). The CDR3 is 13 amino acids.

This rearrangement joins TRBV2 to TRBJ2-6; 7 nucleotides align to TRBD1. Germline-derived CDR1 and CDR2 are SNHLY and FYNNEI. CDR3 size: 16 residues. The ends lost 4 bases at V and 0 bases at J; junction bases unmatched: 3. The CDR3 sequence is CASSAGQLSGANVLTF. The CDR3 nucleotides read TGTGCCAGCAGTGCGGGACAGCTCTCTGGGGCCAACGTCCTGACTTTC. The full variable domain, rest sourced from reference TRBV2 and TRBJ2-6, is EPEVTQTPSHQVTQMGQEVILRCVPISNHLYFYWYRQILGQKVEFLVSFYNNEISEKSEIFDDQFSVERPDGSNFTLKIRSTKLEDSAMYFCASSAGQLSGANVLTFGAGSRLTVL.

This chain joins TRBV27 and TRBJ2-5, with 9 bases that match TRBD2. The length of the CDR3 is 19 residues. CDR1 and CDR2 (germline): MNHEY, SMNVEV (reference sequence). The V gene end was trimmed by 1 base and the J gene end by 5 bases; junction bases not matched to a gene: 17. The CDR3 protein is CASSLLGALAGDTAETQYF. The CDR3 DNA follows: TGTGCCAGCAGTTTATTGGGAGCCTTAGCGGGAGACACCGCCGAGACCCAGTACTTC.

The V call is TRBV10-3, the J call TRBJ2-3; tentatively, D is TRBD2 (6 bases). CDR1 is ENHRY, CDR2 SYGVKD, per germline. The CDR3 is made up of 15 amino acids. V was pared by 2 bases and J by 1 base, with 10 bases between. The CDR3 loop is CAISERGKRTDTQYF. The CDR3 nucleotides read TGTGCCATCAGTGAGCGGGGGAAACGCACAGATACGCAGTATTTT.

The rearrangement uses TRBV11-2 and TRBJ1-2, with D possibly matching TRBD1 (6 bases). V was shortened by 0 bases and J by 6 bases, with 8 bases between the two germline ends. This CDR3 region has 13 residues. The V gene's germline CDR1 is SGHAT and CDR2 FQNNGV. The CDR3 DNA reads as TGTGCCAGCAGCTTAGACAGGGGCGATGGCTACACCTTC. Protein product: CASSLDRGDGYTF.

The chain recombines TRBV28 with TRBJ2-6; TRBD1 matches at 7 bases. Unmatched junction bases numbered 8, after V lost 5 bases and J lost 4 bases. Looked up from germline, CDR1 is MDHEN and CDR2 is SYDVKM. This CDR3 comprises 16 residues. CDR3 bases: TGTGCCAGCAGTCCAACAGGGGAGAGGGGGGCCAACGTCCTGACTTTC. It codes for CASSPTGERGANVLTF.

This clone has only a few counts. V and J are TRBV6-6 and TRBJ2-7, with D possibly TRBD2 on 5 matching bases. CDR1 is MNHNY and CDR2 is SVGAGI in the germline V gene (reference sequence). This CDR3 has 14 residues. Trimming took off 1 base at V and 1 base at J, with 8 bases between the two ends. The CDR3, as DNA: TGTGCCAGCAGTTACTTTCCGGGATCCTACGAGCAGTACTTC. Amino acids: CASSYFPGSYEQYF.

The CDR3 region is CASSLWQGGGGTEAFF. CDR3 sequence (DNA): TGTGCCAGCAGTTTATGGCAAGGGGGCGGAGGCACTGAAGCTTTCTTT. V and J are TRBV28 and TRBJ1-1; 7 positions match TRBD1. Per the germline V gene, CDR1 is MDHEN and CDR2 is SYDVKM. Trimming took 0 bases from V and 4 from J; bases not matched to a gene: 8. This CDR3 is built from 16 residues.

J is TRBJ1-1 and V is TRBV6-5, with D possibly matching TRBD1 (6 bases). This CDR3 spans 14 amino acids. Germline-derived CDR1 and CDR2 are MNHEY and SVGAGI. Deletions cut 2 bases from V and 0 bases from J, with 7 bases between. The CDR3 spells CASSYDRMNTEAFF. The CDR3 bases are TGTGCCAGCAGTTACGACAGGATGAACACTGAAGCTTTCTTT.

This chain joins TRBV18 and TRBJ1-3, with 9 bases identical to TRBD1. With V trimmed by 3 bases and J by 0 bases, 15 bases remained unmatched. Germline V gives CDR1 KGHSH, CDR2 LQKENI. The CDR3 length is 20 residues. The CDR3 DNA sequence: TGTGCCAGCTCACCTCTATTTGGACAGGGGACCTCCATCTCTGGAAACACCATATATTTT. Protein sequence: CASSPLFGQGTSISGNTIYF.